A single sample is the source of the 12 T cell receptor beta chains below, sequenced in a study of T cells in Graves' hyperthyroidism and ophthalmopathy. RNA transcripts served as the template for amplifying TCR beta CDR3 regions. The TCR CDR3 first-round RT-PCR relied on the HTBI primer set. TCRdb analysed the multiplex PCR reads with MiXCR anew, one entry per CDR3 protein. In the table there are approximately 620,000 distinct CDR3 sequences, about 15% of which are singletons. Sequencing input: blood. These receptors were obtained from a woman aged 30 to 39 with Graves' hyperthyroidism that later progressed to Graves' ophthalmopathy.

This clonotype came up many times. The chain combines TRBV28 with TRBJ2-1; 10 bases align to TRBD1. V lost 2 bases, J lost 1 base, and 5 bases stayed unmatched. This CDR3 has 17 residues. The germline gives CDR1 MDHEN, CDR2 SYDVKM. CDR3 DNA: TGTGCCAGCAGTTTAGGACCGGGACAGGGGTCCTACAATGAGCAGTTCTTC. As protein: CASSLGPGQGSYNEQFF.

This clonotype was detected a few times. The chain joins TRBV15 to TRBJ2-1; 10 nucleotides match TRBD2. Germline-derived CDR1 and CDR2 are LNHNV and YYDKDF (reference sequence). This CDR3 contains 16 residues. The trim removed 3 bases at V and 3 bases at J, leaving 5 bases unmatched. In nucleotides, the CDR3 is TGTGCCACCAGCAGTTCCGGGACTAGCGTCTACAATGAGCAGTTCTTC. As protein: CATSSSGTSVYNEQFF.

This clonotype was recorded at least ten times. The genes are TRBV12-3 or TRBV12-4 and TRBJ2-1; TRBD1 is a possible D gene (6 bases). V gave up 2 bases and J gave up 8 bases, with 13 bases separating them. The CDR3 is 14 amino acids. CDR3 DNA: TGTGCCAGCAGTTTACTATACAGGGCGGATGAGCAGTTCTTC. It translates to CASSLLYRADEQFF.

In its sample, this clonotype was seen many times. The chain recombines TRBV30 with TRBJ1-6; the match to TRBD1 covers 11 bases. The CDR3 is 16 amino acids. In germline, CDR1 is GTSNPN, CDR2 SVGIG (reference sequence). After removal of 0 bases from V and 10 bases from J, the junction contained 8 bases not matched to a gene. DNA for the CDR3: TGTGCCTGGAGTGTACATACGGGGACAGGGGGATCACCCCTCCACTTT. Its translation is CAWSVHTGTGGSPLHF.

This clonotype was counted a few times. Given the absence of the conserved phenylalanine or tryptophan at the CDR3 end, a read error is likely. The gene calls are TRBV10-3 and TRBJ2-5, with D perhaps TRBD1 (5 bases). The germline CDR1 and CDR2 sequences are ENHRY and SYGVKD. V was pared by 6 bases and J by 2 bases, with 13 bases between. This CDR3 comprises 14 residues. The CDR3, as DNA: TGTGCCATCAGCAGGCAGGGTAAACAAGAGACCCAGTACCTC. Amino acids: CAISRQGKQETQYL.

This clonotype appeared many times. The V gene is TRBV3-1, the J gene TRBJ2-1; D remains ambiguous. Germline lookup yields CDR1 LGHDT and CDR2 YNNKEL (reference sequence). Trimming removed 5 bases from V and 4 bases from J, with 6 bases in between. There are 12 residues in the CDR3. The CDR3 loop is CASSSYYNEQFF. For the CDR3, the DNA is TGTGCCAGCAGCAGCTATTACAATGAGCAGTTCTTC.

V is TRBV2 and J is TRBJ2-1; 10 bases align to TRBD2. Unmatched junction bases numbered 12, after V lost 10 bases and J lost 0 bases. CDR1 and CDR2 from the germline V gene are SNHLY and FYNNEI. This CDR3 is built from 17 residues. Written as DNA, the CDR3 is TGTGCCACGGGGGGGACTAGCGCTTTTAGCTCCTACAATGAGCAGTTCTTC. It translates to CATGGTSAFSSYNEQFF.

This clonotype was picked up many times. The chain has TRBV6-1 and TRBJ1-1; D not certain. The CDR3 is made up of 11 amino acids. Trimming pared 3 bases from V and 8 bases from J, leaving 7 bases between. CDR1 is MNHNS, CDR2 SASEGT, per germline. CDR3 in DNA: TGTGCCAGCAGTGAGTGGACCGAAGCTTTCTTT. This sequence encodes CASSEWTEAFF.

This clonotype occurred many times. The CDR3 reads CATSRGSGYEQYF. The CDR3, as DNA: TGTGCCACCAGTAGGGGTAGCGGCTACGAGCAGTACTTC. V is TRBV24-1 and J is TRBJ2-7; D is perhaps TRBD2 (6 bases). From germline, CDR1 is KGHDR and CDR2 SFDVKD. CDR3 length: 13 residues. V lost 6 bases and J lost 3, with 11 bases in between.

The chain combines TRBV6-1 with TRBJ1-5; D not certain. Germline V lookup: CDR1 MNHNS, CDR2 SASEGT. The CDR3 loop spans 14 amino acids. The ends were cut back, 11 bases at V and 0 bases at J, with 14 bases in the middle. CDR3 sequence reads: CAGSAQPSNQPQHF. The CDR3 nucleotides read TGTGCCGGTTCGGCACAGCCTAGCAATCAGCCCCAGCATTTT.

The chain uses TRBV7-3 and TRBJ2-2; TRBD2 agrees at 9 bases. Germline V CDR1 and CDR2: SGHTA, FQGTGA. J lost 1 base, V lost 1 base, and 4 bases had no gene match. There are 17 residues in the CDR3. Here the CDR3 reads CASSLSELAGNTGELFF. DNA for the CDR3: TGTGCCAGCAGCTTAAGTGAACTAGCGGGGAACACCGGGGAGCTGTTTTTT.

This clonotype occurred many times. V and J are TRBV12-3 or TRBV12-4 and TRBJ2-1; D unresolved. This CDR3 region has 15 residues. V dropped 2 bases and J dropped 0 bases, with 8 bases sitting between them. The CDR3 DNA reads TGTGCCAGCAGTTTATGGGAAAGCTCCTACAATGAGCAGTTCTTC. Translation gives CASSLWESSYNEQFF.